What follows are 21 T cell receptor beta chains derived from one specimen sequenced in a study of naive and memory T cell subsets. An equimolar mix of two oligonucleotides served as the beta constant-region primer for TRBC1 and TRBC2. Using its own MiXCR run on the UMI-ligation and nested PCR reads, TCRdb lists one record per CDR3 protein. The table records about 90,000 distinct CDR3 sequences, roughly 7% of them present only once. The sample consisted of central memory CD4+ T cells from blood. The receptors shown here come from a human donor in good health.

This clonotype was detected many times. The CDR3 loop reads CATSDPGRNEQFF. The CDR3 bases are TGTGCCACCAGTGATCCGGGACGAAATGAGCAGTTCTTC. V is TRBV24-1 and J is TRBJ2-1; tentatively, D is TRBD1 or TRBD2 (5 bases each). Germline CDR1 is KGHDR and CDR2 is SFDVKD. The length of the CDR3 is 13 residues. V was cut by 3 bases and J by 7 bases, with 9 bases left in between.

This clonotype showed up just a few times. The genes are TRBV14 and TRBJ2-4; D uncertain. The CDR3 is 14 amino acids. The V gene's germline CDR1 is SGHDN and CDR2 FVKESK. V gave up 3 bases and J gave up 5 bases, with 11 bases separating them. Here the CDR3 DNA reads TGTGCCAGCAGCCAGTCCCCGCGCGAAAACATTCAGTACTTC. This translates into CASSQSPRENIQYF.

This clonotype was detected only a few times. J is TRBJ1-4 and V is TRBV18; D perhaps matches TRBD1 (5 bases). The germline V and J ends were trimmed by 3 bases and 2 bases, with 16 bases remaining between them. The CDR3 covers 17 residues. The V gene's germline CDR1 is KGHSH and CDR2 LQKENI. The CDR3 region is CASSPRTQTVTNEKLFF. CDR3 nucleotide sequence: TGTGCCAGCTCACCGAGAACGCAGACAGTCACTAATGAAAAACTGTTTTTT.

This clonotype was observed many times. The rearrangement joins TRBV29-1 to TRBJ1-3; D uncertain. The germline CDR1 and CDR2 sequences are SQVTM and ANQGSEA. The CDR3 extends over 13 amino acids. Trimming shortened V by 5 bases and J by 5 bases, and 13 bases separated the two germline ends. Here the CDR3 DNA reads TGCAGCGTTCACGATGCCACGCGAAACACCATATATTTT. Translated, it gives CSVHDATRNTIYF.

The J gene is TRBJ2-1, the V gene TRBV20-1; 9 bases align to TRBD2. Germline trimming cut 3 bases from V and 4 bases from J; bases unmatched to any gene: 16. Germline assignment: CDR1 DFQATT and CDR2 SNEGSKA (reference sequence). CDR3 size: 18 residues. CDR3 residues: CSASSGLASIGGYNEQFF. As DNA, the CDR3 is TGCAGTGCTAGTAGTGGACTAGCGTCGATCGGGGGATACAATGAGCAGTTCTTC.

This clonotype has at least ten counts. This rearrangement joins TRBV12-5 to TRBJ1-1, with 8 bases that match TRBD1. The germline gives CDR1 LGHNT, CDR2 FRNRAP. V lost 2 bases and J lost 2; bases outside the gene matches: 7. The CDR3 runs 16 residues. In DNA, the CDR3 is TGTGCTAGTGGTTTGACAACCGGACAGGGAAACACTGAAGCTTTCTTT. Protein: CASGLTTGQGNTEAFF. Filled out from reference TRBV12-5 and TRBJ1-1, the complete variable domain reads DARVTQTPRHKVTEMGQEVTMRCQPILGHNTVFWYRQTMMQGLELLAYFRNRAPLDDSGMPKDRFSAEMPDATLATLKIQPSEPRDSAVYFCASGLTTGQGNTEAFFGQGTRLTVV.

Ten or more counts support this clonotype. V usage is TRBV12-3 or TRBV12-4 and J usage is TRBJ1-2, with 10 bases that match TRBD1. The CDR3 has 13 amino acids. J gave up 7 bases and V 6 bases, and 5 bases lay outside the gene matches. For the CDR3, the DNA is TGTGCCAGCAGGGGGACAGGGGCCCCTGGCTACACCTTC. As protein: CASRGTGAPGYTF.

This clonotype was detected ten times or more. This rearrangement joins TRBV4-2 to TRBJ2-3; D may correspond to TRBD1 or TRBD2 (6 bases each). The CDR3 length is 17 residues. Looked up from germline, CDR1 is LGHNA and CDR2 is YNFKEQ. Trimming cost V 4 bases and J 0 bases, with 17 bases left between them. The DNA of the CDR3 is TGTGCCAGCAGCCTACAGGGCGGGACTGCAAGCACAGATACGCAGTATTTT. Residues: CASSLQGGTASTDTQYF.

This clonotype occurred many times. This CDR3 is CASSYGDPREQYF. CDR3 DNA sequence: TGCGCCAGCAGCTATGGGGACCCGAGGGAGCAGTACTTC. The chain is built from TRBV5-1 and TRBJ2-7; possibly TRBD1 or TRBD2 for D (5 bases each). The V gene lost 3 bases and the J gene lost 7 bases, with 14 bases spanning the gap. CDR3 length: 13 residues. Germline V lookup: CDR1 SGHRS, CDR2 YFSETQ. Drawing the rest from reference TRBV5-1 and TRBJ2-7, the complete variable domain is KAGVTQTPRYLIKTRGQQVTLSCSPISGHRSVSWYQQTPGQGLQFLFEYFSETQRNKGNFPGRFSGRQFSNSRSEMNVSTLELGDSALYLCASSYGDPREQYFGPGTRLTVT.

This clonotype was seen a handful of times. V is TRBV4-3 and J is TRBJ1-6; D is perhaps TRBD1 (5 bases). The ends were cut back, 3 bases at V and 6 bases at J, with 12 bases in the middle. Looked up from germline, CDR1 is LGHNA and CDR2 is YSLEER. The CDR3 is 15 amino acids. CDR3 DNA sequence: TGCGCCAGCAGCCACTCGCGGACACTTAATTCACCCCTCCACTTT. Protein: CASSHSRTLNSPLHF.

Many counts were recorded for this clonotype. The rearrangement uses TRBV12-3 or TRBV12-4 and TRBJ1-5; 8 positions match TRBD1. V lost 6 bases to trimming and J lost 3 bases; unmatched junction nucleotides: 7. The CDR3 extends over 15 amino acids. CDR3 bases: TGTGCCAGCAGATACGGGACAGGAGACAATCAGCCCCAGCATTTT. It yields the protein CASRYGTGDNQPQHF.

The CDR3: CASSRQRGETQYF. The CDR3 DNA sequence: TGTGCCAGCAGCCGACAAAGGGGGGAGACCCAGTACTTC. The gene calls are TRBV14 and TRBJ2-5; perhaps TRBD1 as D (6 bases). The germline V and J ends were trimmed by 4 bases and 5 bases, with 11 bases remaining between them. There are 13 residues in the CDR3. Germline V gene data show CDR1 as SGHDN and CDR2 as FVKESK. Complete variable domain (other parts from reference TRBV14 and TRBJ2-5): EAGVTQFPSHSVIEKGQTVTLRCDPISGHDNLYWYRRVMGKEIKFLLHFVKESKQDESGMPNNRFLAERTGGTYSTLKVQPAELEDSGVYFCASSRQRGETQYFGPGTRLLVL.

This clonotype has ten or more counts. The chain joins TRBV15 to TRBJ2-5; D is unresolved. Deletions cut 5 bases from V and 4 bases from J, with 20 bases between. Germline CDR1 reads LNHNV; CDR2 reads YYDKDF (reference sequence). The CDR3 extends over 16 amino acids. The CDR3 protein is CATSGTLGLGRETQYF. In DNA form, the CDR3 reads TGTGCCACCAGCGGAACCCTAGGGTTGGGTAGAGAGACCCAGTACTTC.

There are many counts of this clonotype. The rearrangement joins TRBV24-1 to TRBJ2-1; tentatively, D is TRBD2 (6 bases). The CDR3 is made up of 15 amino acids. CDR1 KGHDR and CDR2 SFDVKD come from the germline V gene. V lost 7 bases, J lost 5 bases, and 17 bases lay in between. In DNA form, the CDR3 reads TGTGCCACCAGCCCCCCGGGACTGGACAACAATGAGCAGTTCTTC. Residues: CATSPPGLDNNEQFF.

This clonotype was seen more than once but under ten times. The chain recombines TRBV5-6 with TRBJ1-3; D remains ambiguous. The CDR3 extends over 14 amino acids. V dropped 4 bases and J dropped 0 bases, with 8 bases sitting between them. In germline, CDR1 is SGHDT, CDR2 YYEEEE. This CDR3 is CASSLLSSGNTIYF. CDR3 nucleotide sequence: TGTGCCAGCAGCCTACTGAGCTCTGGAAACACCATATATTTT.

This clonotype showed up many times. The chain joins TRBV12-3 or TRBV12-4 to TRBJ1-4; a weak D match, TRBD1 (5 bases). The CDR3 is 14 residues long. Trimming stripped 3 bases from V and 4 bases from J, with 9 bases between. The CDR3 DNA follows: TGTGCCAGCAGTTTCCAGGGCCTTAATGAAAAACTGTTTTTT. It is translated as CASSFQGLNEKLFF.

The chain joins TRBV5-4 to TRBJ2-5, with D unresolved. CDR3 length: 13 residues. V lost 0 bases to trimming and J lost 5 bases, with 8 bases between them. Germline V gene sequence: CDR1 SGHNT, CDR2 YYREEE (reference sequence). CDR3 protein: CASSLALRETQYF. The CDR3 DNA reads TGTGCCAGCAGCTTGGCCCTAAGGGAGACCCAGTACTTC.

The rearrangement joins TRBV21-1 to TRBJ1-2; the table assigns TRBD1, which was not confirmed against the DNA. TRBV21-1 is described as a pseudogene. This CDR3 has 14 amino acids. The CDR3 DNA follows: TGTGCCAGCAGCAAATTTACCCGACAGGCTCGCTACACCTTC. Translating it yields CASSKFTRQARYTF.

Ten or more counts support this clonotype. The chain uses TRBV7-9 and TRBJ1-6; the D gene is possibly TRBD1 (6 bases). Deletions cut 3 bases from V and 7 bases from J, with 13 bases between. The CDR3 contains 15 residues. Per germline, CDR1 SEHNR and CDR2 FQNEAQ (reference sequence). The CDR3 bases are TGTGCCAGCAGCTTTGTAGGGGGGCGGAATTCACCCCTCCACTTT. It specifies CASSFVGGRNSPLHF.

This clonotype was seen only a few times. This chain uses TRBV9 with TRBJ2-7; D perhaps matches TRBD2 (8 bases). Per the germline V gene, CDR1 is SGDLS and CDR2 is YYNGEE. The CDR3 length is 17 residues. V shed 0 bases and J shed 7 bases, with 23 bases lying between them. CDR3: CASSVASGGDSLREQYF. CDR3 in DNA: TGTGCCAGCAGCGTAGCTTCGGGGGGGGACAGTCTACGAGAGCAGTACTTC.

The J gene is TRBJ2-7, the V gene TRBV6-1, with TRBD2 matching 8 bases. This CDR3 is 16 amino acids long. J lost 0 bases, V lost 2 bases, and 6 bases had no gene match. Germline-derived CDR1 and CDR2 are MNHNS and SASEGT. The CDR3 DNA is TGTGCCAGCAGTGAATCAGTAGCGGGGAGCTCCTACGAGCAGTACTTC. Translation gives CASSESVAGSSYEQYF.